A single sample is the source of the 11 T cell receptor beta chains below, sequenced in a study of blood T cell repertoires in COVID-19. The table came from immunoSEQ multiplex PCR; TCRdb's copy has only in-frame clones and leaves some out. The table lists more than 350,000 clones, 88% of them singletons. Source material: PBMCs or T cells enriched from blood (not recorded which). The receptors were gathered from a woman aged 18-35 years who had been exposed to COVID-19.

The gene calls are TRBV10-1 and TRBJ1-2; 7 positions agree with TRBD1. V lost 10 bases and J lost 0; bases outside the gene matches: 17. The CDR3 contains 17 residues. CDR1 WNHNN and CDR2 SYGVQD come from the germline V gene (reference sequence). The CDR3 spells CATCRGPLSSSNYGYTF. CDR3 coding DNA: TGCGCCACCTGTAGGGGGCCTCTGAGTTCCTCTAACTATGGCTACACCTTC.

This chain joins TRBV3-1 (or the pseudogene TRBV3-2) and TRBJ2-5, with D tentatively TRBD1 (6 bases). This CDR3 has 13 residues. Germline values: CDR1 LGHDT, CDR2 YNNKEL (reference sequence). Trimming stripped 1 base from V and 7 bases from J, with 10 bases between. The CDR3 nucleotides are TGTGCCAGCAGCCAAGGCCAAGGGGGGACCCAGTACTTC. It is translated as CASSQGQGGTQYF.

The chain couples TRBV24-1 to TRBJ2-5; TRBD1 agrees at 7 bases. The trim removed 4 bases at V and 5 bases at J, leaving 12 bases unmatched. Germline V gene lookup returns CDR1 KGHDR and CDR2 SFDVKD. This CDR3 spans 16 amino acids. CDR3 in DNA: TGTGCCACCAGTGACGCCGGGGACAGTTTCGGGGAGACCCAGTACTTC. Its translation: CATSDAGDSFGETQYF.

This sequence joins TRBV6-5 and TRBJ2-7; TRBD2 matches at 10 bases. Unmatched junction bases numbered 7, after V lost 5 bases and J lost 6 bases. This CDR3 region has 14 residues. Germline CDR1 is MNHEY and CDR2 is SVGAGI. The CDR3 sequence is CASSRLAGVGEQYF. The CDR3 DNA reads TGTGCCAGCAGTCGTCTAGCGGGAGTAGGCGAGCAGTACTTC.

The chain carries TRBV29-1 and TRBJ2-3, with 14 nucleotides matching TRBD2. This CDR3 has 14 residues. Germline V CDR1 and CDR2: SQVTM, ANQGSEA. Losses at the gene ends were 7 bases for V and 5 bases for J; bases not matched to a gene: 5. The CDR3 sequence: CSARLAGGVDTQYF. The CDR3 DNA is TGCAGCGCCCGACTAGCGGGAGGGGTAGATACGCAGTATTTT.

The V call is TRBV15, the J call TRBJ2-5; 9 bases match TRBD2. The germline V gene has CDR1 LNHNV and CDR2 YYDKDF (reference sequence). The CDR3 covers 15 residues. The V segment lost 4 bases and the J segment 5 bases; nucleotides outside the gene matches: 8. The CDR3 DNA is TGTGCCACCAGCAAAGAAGCGGGGGGACGCGAGACCCAGTACTTC. It encodes CATSKEAGGRETQYF. The whole variable domain, filled in from reference TRBV15 and TRBJ2-5, reads DAMVIQNPRYQVTQFGKPVTLSCSQTLNHNVMYWYQQKSSQAPKLLFHYYDKDFNNEADTPDNFQSRRPNTSFCFLDIRSPGLGDTAMYLCATSKEAGGRETQYFGPGTRLLVL.

The genes are TRBV28 and TRBJ2-6; weak D call: TRBD1 (6 bases). V was pared by 8 bases and J by 0 bases, with 17 bases between. The CDR3 is made up of 17 amino acids. The germline CDR1 and CDR2 sequences are MDHEN and SYDVKM. The CDR3 protein is CASGSTGIVSGANVLTF. The CDR3 DNA reads as TGTGCCAGCGGGTCAACAGGGATTGTCTCTGGGGCCAACGTCCTGACTTTC.

The CDR3, as DNA: TGTGCCAGTAGTATAGGATACGCGGGAGGGGCCTACGAGCAGTACTTC. Protein: CASSIGYAGGAYEQYF. The chain links TRBV19 to TRBJ2-7; 9 positions agree with TRBD2. J gave up 2 bases and V 1 base, and 6 bases lay outside the gene matches. The germline V gene has CDR1 LNHDA and CDR2 SQIVND (reference sequence). The CDR3 has 16 amino acids. Filled out from reference TRBV19 and TRBJ2-7, the complete variable domain reads DGGITQSPKYLFRKEGQNVTLSCEQNLNHDAMYWYRQDPGQGLRLIYYSQIVNDFQKGDIAEGYSVSREKKESFPLTVTSAQKNPTAFYLCASSIGYAGGAYEQYFGPGTRLTVT.

The chain uses TRBV19 and TRBJ2-5; TRBD2 agrees at 11 bases. The CDR3 runs 14 residues. The V segment lost 7 bases and the J segment 2 bases; nucleotides outside the gene matches: 3. Germline values: CDR1 LNHDA, CDR2 SQIVND (reference sequence). The CDR3 reads CASTSGGRQETQYF. The CDR3 DNA follows: TGTGCCAGTACTAGCGGGGGGCGGCAAGAGACCCAGTACTTC. Complete variable domain (other parts from reference TRBV19 and TRBJ2-5): DGGITQSPKYLFRKEGQNVTLSCEQNLNHDAMYWYRQDPGQGLRLIYYSQIVNDFQKGDIAEGYSVSREKKESFPLTVTSAQKNPTAFYLCASTSGGRQETQYFGPGTRLLVL.

The chain uses TRBV11-2 and TRBJ2-1; D gene unclear. Germline assignment: CDR1 SGHAT and CDR2 FQNNGV. The CDR3 is 10 amino acids. Trimming removed 3 bases from V and 9 bases from J, with 3 bases in between. The CDR3 bases are TGTGCCAGCAGCTTCAGTGAGCAGTTCTTC. Translating gives CASSFSEQFF.

This chain uses TRBV5-1 with TRBJ2-7; 7 bases align to TRBD1. The CDR3 loop spans 16 amino acids. Trimming at V came to 4 bases and at J to 6 bases, leaving 16 bases not matched to a gene. The germline V gene encodes CDR1 SGHRS and CDR2 YFSETQ. The DNA of the CDR3 is TGCGCCAGCAGCCCTTCCGGGACAGCCTACCCAGCCGAGCAGTACTTC. This codes for CASSPSGTAYPAEQYF.